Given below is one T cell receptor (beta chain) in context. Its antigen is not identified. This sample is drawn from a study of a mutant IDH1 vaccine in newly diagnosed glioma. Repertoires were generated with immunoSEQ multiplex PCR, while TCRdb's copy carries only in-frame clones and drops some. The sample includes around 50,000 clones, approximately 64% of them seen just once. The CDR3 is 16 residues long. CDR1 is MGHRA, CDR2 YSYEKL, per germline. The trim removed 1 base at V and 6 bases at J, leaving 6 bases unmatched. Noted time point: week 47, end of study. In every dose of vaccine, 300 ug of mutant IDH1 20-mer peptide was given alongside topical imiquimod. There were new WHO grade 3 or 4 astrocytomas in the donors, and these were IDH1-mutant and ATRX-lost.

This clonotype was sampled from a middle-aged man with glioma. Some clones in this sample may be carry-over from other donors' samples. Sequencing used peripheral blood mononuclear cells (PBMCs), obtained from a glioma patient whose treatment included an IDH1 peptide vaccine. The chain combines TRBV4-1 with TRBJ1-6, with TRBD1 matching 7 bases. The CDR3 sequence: CASSQAMGQTNSPLHF. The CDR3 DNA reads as TGCGCCAGCAGCCAAGCAATGGGACAGACTAATTCACCCCTCCACTTT.